This T cell receptor (beta chain) derives from a study of T cell repertoires in cytomegalovirus infection. Study-level information: Epitope selection comprised recently identified HLA-C-restricted CMV epitopes and well-studied HLA-B-restricted CMV epitopes. It was the public TCR beta signatures that indicated both CMV infection and matching HLA type.

This clonotype was counted a few times. Its antigen is unidentified. TCRdb re-derived calls from the reads in MiXCR, one entry per CDR3 protein. This sample carries some 920,000 distinct CDR3 sequences, around 30% of them seen once, and the ten largest clones take over 11%. The V and J ends lost 5 bases and 2 bases respectively, with 15 bases between them. Germline CDR1 reads MNHEY; CDR2 reads SVGEGT. CDR3 length: 15 amino acids. This clonotype originated in a human donor in good health (CMV status not recorded). Some clones in this sample may be carry-over from other donors' samples. Sequencing was performed on cultured CD8+ T cells from PBMCs, taken from culture after CMV antigen stimulation. The V gene is TRBV6-2 or TRBV6-3, the J gene TRBJ2-5; possible D gene TRBD1, 5 bases. CDR3 in amino acids: CASSRQSPRQETQYF. The CDR3 coding sequence is TGTGCCAGCAGTCGACAGTCTCCCCGGCAAGAGACCCAGTACTTC.